The 9 T cell receptor beta chains below come from one sample, sequenced in a study of cytomegalovirus exposure and HLA in healthy donors. PCR was performed using 60 Vbeta and 13 Jbeta primers. Here immunoSEQ multiplex PCR was the method, and the copy in TCRdb shows in-frame clones only, minus some. This table has 180,000 or so clones, about four fifths appearing once. The sequenced material came from PBMCs. The source is a man aged 40-55 years in good health and CMV-seronegative.

The rearrangement uses TRBV6-5 and TRBJ1-1; 10 nucleotides match TRBD1. The junction had 9 bases not matched to a gene; V was cut back by 2 bases and J by 6 bases. CDR1 is MNHEY and CDR2 is SVGAGI in the germline V gene. The CDR3 extends over 16 amino acids. The CDR3, as DNA: TGTGCCAGCAGTTACGGGACAGGGGCCCGGACCGCTGAAGCTTTCTTT. This translates into CASSYGTGARTAEAFF.

The chain carries TRBV5-1 and TRBJ2-3, with unresolved D. The length of the CDR3 is 15 residues. Germline V CDR1 and CDR2: SGHRS, YFSETQ. Trimming shortened V by 0 bases and J by 0 bases, and 8 bases separated the two germline ends. The CDR3 reads CASSLDGTSTDTQYF. Written as DNA, the CDR3 is TGCGCCAGCAGCTTGGACGGTACTAGCACAGATACGCAGTATTTT.

This clone appeared once. The CDR3 DNA sequence: TGTGCCAGCAGTTTATACCCCGAGGACTACACCTTC. Protein sequence: CASSLYPEDYTF. The V call is TRBV28, the J call TRBJ1-2; D is undetermined. The germline gives CDR1 MDHEN, CDR2 SYDVKM. Between the trimmed V and J ends, which lost 1 base and 10 bases, there was a span of 10 bases. This CDR3 is 12 amino acids long.

This chain connects TRBV15 to TRBJ1-2; weak D call: TRBD1 (6 bases). Germline CDR1 is LNHNV and CDR2 is YYDKDF (reference sequence). CDR3 length: 17 residues. Trimming stripped 0 bases from V and 6 bases from J, with 20 bases between. The CDR3 spells CATSRDGWSGESDGYTF. Written as DNA, the CDR3 is TGTGCCACCAGCAGAGATGGGTGGTCAGGGGAATCGGATGGCTACACCTTC. The whole variable domain, remainder taken from reference TRBV15 and TRBJ1-2, is DAMVIQNPRYQVTQFGKPVTLSCSQTLNHNVMYWYQQKSSQAPKLLFHYYDKDFNNEADTPDNFQSRRPNTSFCFLDIRSPGLGDTAMYLCATSRDGWSGESDGYTFGSGTRLTVV.

J is TRBJ1-6 and V is TRBV6-6, with TRBD1 matching over 9 bases. The V and J ends lost 2 bases and 10 bases, in that order; junction bases with no gene match: 3. CDR3 length equals 14 residues. Germline CDR1 MNHNY, CDR2 SVGAGI (reference sequence). The CDR3 loop reads CASSYGQGRSPLHF. DNA for the CDR3: TGTGCCAGCAGTTACGGACAGGGGAGGTCACCCCTCCACTTT.

The V and J genes are TRBV7-8 and TRBJ2-7; TRBD1 matches at 7 bases. V lost 0 bases to trimming and J lost 4 bases; unmatched junction nucleotides: 6. From germline, CDR1 is SGHVS and CDR2 FQNEAQ. This CDR3 contains 15 residues. The CDR3 region is CASSLADHRGYEQYF. The DNA for the CDR3 is TGTGCCAGCAGCTTAGCGGATCACAGGGGTTACGAGCAGTACTTC.

This chain's CDR3 is CASSLAGWGEKLFF. CDR3 nucleotides: TGTGCCAGCAGCTTGGCAGGGTGGGGAGAAAAACTGTTTTTT. V gene TRBV5-5 combines with J gene TRBJ1-4; D might be TRBD1 (5 bases). The CDR3 runs to 14 residues. Trimming removed 0 bases at V and 8 bases at J, with 11 bases between. CDR1 SGHKS and CDR2 YYEKEE come from the germline V gene (reference sequence). The whole variable domain, filled in from reference TRBV5-5 and TRBJ1-4, reads DAGVTQSPTHLIKTRGQQVTLRCSPISGHKSVSWYQQVLGQGPQFIFQYYEKEERGRGNFPDRFSARQFPNYSSELNVNALLLGDSALYLCASSLAGWGEKLFFGSGTQLSVL.

The chain recombines TRBV19 with TRBJ1-2; D is possibly TRBD1 (5 bases). The CDR3 sequence is 13 residues long. CDR1 is LNHDA and CDR2 is SQIVND in the germline V gene (reference sequence). Trimming took off 2 bases at V and 7 bases at J, with 11 bases between the two ends. The CDR3 DNA reads as TGTGCCAGTAGTATACGGGGGAGCGGTGGCTACACCTTC. This sequence encodes CASSIRGSGGYTF.

In this sample, this clone turned up a few times. The rearrangement joins TRBV18 to TRBJ2-7; 7 bases line up with TRBD1. Per the germline V gene, CDR1 is KGHSH and CDR2 is LQKENI. The CDR3 spans 13 residues. With V trimmed by 4 bases and J by 5 bases, 5 bases remained unmatched. This CDR3 reads CASSLRQGHEQYF. CDR3 nucleotide sequence: TGTGCCAGCTCACTCCGACAGGGCCACGAGCAGTACTTC.